What follows are 15 T cell receptor beta chains derived from one specimen sequenced in a study of OX40 agonist ivuxolimab in advanced cancers. The method was immunoSEQ multiplex PCR; TCRdb's version includes in-frame clones alone and lacks a portion of them. The sample has around 79,000 clones; just over 85% are singletons. This specimen consisted of CD4+ or CD8+ T cells sorted from blood, obtained in a trial of the OX40 agonist ivuxolimab. The receptors come from an adult with an advanced solid tumor such as melanoma, head and neck, liver or kidney cancer.

The chain links TRBV18 to TRBJ2-1; 8 positions match TRBD1. V shed 0 bases and J 3 bases; nucleotides not matched to a gene: 4. From germline, CDR1 is KGHSH and CDR2 LQKENI. The length of the CDR3 is 16 residues. The chain's CDR3 is CASSPPQGANYNEQFF. The CDR3 DNA is TGTGCCAGCTCACCACCCCAGGGGGCAAACTACAATGAGCAGTTCTTC.

This chain uses TRBV5-6 with TRBJ2-5; TRBD2 matches 8 bases. The V and J ends lost 4 bases and 9 bases, in that order; junction bases with no gene match: 5. Germline-derived CDR1 and CDR2 are SGHDT and YYEEEE. The length of the CDR3 is 12 residues. The CDR3 bases are TGTGCCAGCAGCCCCTTAGCGGGACCCCAGTACTTC. It codes for CASSPLAGPQYF. Full variable domain (missing parts from reference TRBV5-6 and TRBJ2-5): DAGVTQSPTHLIKTRGQQVTLRCSPKSGHDTVSWYQQALGQGPQFIFQYYEEEERQRGNFPDRFSGHQFPNYSSELNVNALLLGDSALYLCASSPLAGPQYFGPGTRLLVL.

The genes are TRBV18 and TRBJ1-3; TRBD1 is a possible D gene (5 bases). There are 15 residues in the CDR3. Per the germline V gene, CDR1 is KGHSH and CDR2 is LQKENI. V was shortened by 2 bases and J by 0 bases, with 8 bases between the two germline ends. The CDR3 protein is CASSPTGISGNTIYF. In nucleotides, the CDR3 is TGTGCCAGCTCACCAACAGGCATCTCTGGAAACACCATATATTTT.

The genes are TRBV5-1 and TRBJ2-1, with 7 bases fitting TRBD1. Trimming cost V 0 bases and J 4 bases; bases outside gene matches: 4. The V gene's germline CDR1 is SGHRS and CDR2 YFSETQ. This CDR3 is built from 15 residues. The CDR3 DNA sequence: TGCGCCAGCAGCTTGGGAGGGACAGTATACAATGAGCAGTTCTTC. As protein: CASSLGGTVYNEQFF. Combining the CDR3 with reference TRBV5-1 and TRBJ2-1 gives the whole variable domain KAGVTQTPRYLIKTRGQQVTLSCSPISGHRSVSWYQQTPGQGLQFLFEYFSETQRNKGNFPGRFSGRQFSNSRSEMNVSTLELGDSALYLCASSLGGTVYNEQFFGPGTRLTVL.

The gene calls are TRBV21-1 and TRBJ2-3. TRBV21-1 is classified as a pseudogene. The CDR3 contains 17 residues. Here the CDR3 reads CASSGLSGPVFADTQYF. Written as DNA, the CDR3 is TGTGCCAGCAGCGGATTATCGGGCCCCGTATTTGCAGATACGCAGTATTTT.

This clone was recorded only once. This chain connects TRBV5-1 to TRBJ2-5, with D uncertain. Trimming removed 6 bases from V and 1 base from J, with 13 bases in between. The germline V gene has CDR1 SGHRS and CDR2 YFSETQ. This CDR3 spans 14 amino acids. In DNA form, the CDR3 reads TGCGCCAGCACCCCTTCGACGGTCCAAGAGACCCAGTACTTC. Amino acids: CASTPSTVQETQYF.

The chain combines TRBV12-5 with TRBJ2-1, with 7 bases that match TRBD2. From germline, CDR1 is LGHNT and CDR2 FRNRAP. The V segment lost 11 bases and the J segment 2 bases; nucleotides outside the gene matches: 9. CDR3 length equals 14 residues. The CDR3 DNA reads as TGTGCTCCCTATCTAGCGGTACCCTACAATGAGCAGTTCTTC. Translation gives CAPYLAVPYNEQFF.

The chain carries TRBV5-4 and TRBJ1-2; D not resolved. Germline V gene lookup returns CDR1 SGHNT and CDR2 YYREEE (reference sequence). The CDR3 loop spans 15 amino acids. Between the trimmed V and J ends, which lost 3 bases and 5 bases, there was a span of 17 bases. CDR3 protein: CASSSPGVSRYGYTF. CDR3 nucleotide sequence: TGTGCCAGCAGCTCGCCGGGAGTGAGTAGGTATGGCTACACCTTC.

The genes are TRBV19 and TRBJ1-1, with D perhaps matching TRBD1 (5 bases). Per the germline V gene, CDR1 is LNHDA and CDR2 is SQIVND (reference sequence). Trimming took off 1 base at V and 6 bases at J, with 12 bases between the two ends. The CDR3 has 14 residues. CDR3 in amino acids: CASSIAGRVPEAFF. CDR3 coding DNA: TGTGCCAGTAGTATAGCAGGGAGGGTACCTGAAGCTTTCTTT. Variable domain in full (rest from reference TRBV19 and TRBJ1-1): DGGITQSPKYLFRKEGQNVTLSCEQNLNHDAMYWYRQDPGQGLRLIYYSQIVNDFQKGDIAEGYSVSREKKESFPLTVTSAQKNPTAFYLCASSIAGRVPEAFFGQGTRLTVV.

This clone was counted between two and nine times. The chain uses TRBV7-8 and TRBJ2-7; 8 bases agree with TRBD1. With 5 bases clipped from V and 3 bases from J, the junction kept 3 bases outside the gene matches. This CDR3 has 13 amino acids. Germline values: CDR1 SGHVS, CDR2 FQNEAQ. The CDR3 DNA reads TGTGCCAGCAGCCAGGACAGGGACTACGAGCAGTACTTC. Translated, it gives CASSQDRDYEQYF.

The J gene is TRBJ2-1, the V gene TRBV27; unclear D gene. Germline values: CDR1 MNHEY, CDR2 SMNVEV (reference sequence). Trimming took 7 bases from V and 0 from J, leaving 19 bases between them. CDR3 size: 17 residues. The DNA of the CDR3 is TGTGCCAGCAAAGTAAGGGTAGTAGGGTCCTCCTACAATGAGCAGTTCTTC. It codes for CASKVRVVGSSYNEQFF.

This chain links TRBV27 with TRBJ1-6; 11 bases align to TRBD1. The CDR3 runs to 20 residues. Trimming removed 5 bases from V and 0 bases from J; junction bases left unmatched: 12. CDR1 MNHEY and CDR2 SMNVEV come from the germline V gene (reference sequence). The DNA of the CDR3 is TGTGCCAGCAGTAATAGAGGGACAGGGGGGAACACCTCCTATAATTCACCCCTCCACTTT. Amino acid sequence: CASSNRGTGGNTSYNSPLHF.

V and J are TRBV10-3 and TRBJ2-5; the match to TRBD1 covers 8 bases. The germline V gene encodes CDR1 ENHRY and CDR2 SYGVKD. V dropped 0 bases and J dropped 5; count of bases not matched to a gene: 5. The CDR3 is made up of 15 amino acids. CDR3 DNA sequence: TGTGCCATCAGTGAGTCGTCAGGGGGCGCGGAGACCCAGTACTTC. It yields the protein CAISESSGGAETQYF.

V and J are TRBV9 and TRBJ1-5, with D possibly being TRBD1 (5 bases). Per germline, CDR1 SGDLS and CDR2 YYNGEE. The CDR3 spans 13 residues. The V end lost 8 bases, the J end lost 9 bases, and 18 bases lay between the germline ends. The CDR3 loop is CARHKPWGGPQHF. The DNA of the CDR3 is TGTGCCAGACATAAACCATGGGGGGGGCCCCAGCATTTT.

V usage is TRBV6-4 and J usage is TRBJ2-5; D gene ambiguous. Germline V gene sequence: CDR1 MRHNA, CDR2 SNTAGT. The CDR3 contains 13 residues. Trimming removed 6 bases from V and 5 bases from J, with 13 bases in between. CDR3 amino acids: CASRRPIGETQYF. DNA of the CDR3: TGTGCCAGCAGACGACCAATAGGGGAGACCCAGTACTTC.